The 15 T cell receptor beta chains in this list originate from one sample, sequenced in a study of blood T cell repertoires in COVID-19. Profiling relied on immunoSEQ multiplex PCR, and the TCRdb table lists in-frame clones only, not all of them. This sample has roughly 170,000 clones; 88% occur once, and the top ten carry approximately 24%. Input material: peripheral blood. Receptors originate from a man in his 60s with acute or convalescent COVID-19.

The chain employs TRBV7-2 and TRBJ1-2; 8 bases fit TRBD1. V gave up 5 bases and J gave up 4 bases; unmatched junction bases: 6. The germline V gene encodes CDR1 SGHTA and CDR2 FQGNSA. The CDR3 has 14 residues. This CDR3 reads CASSQRTGPYGYTF. As DNA, the CDR3 is TGTGCCAGCAGCCAGAGGACAGGGCCCTATGGCTACACCTTC.

The chain joins TRBV9 to TRBJ2-2, with 8 nucleotides matching TRBD2. This CDR3 contains 14 residues. CDR1 is SGDLS, CDR2 YYNGEE, per germline. Trimming at V came to 0 bases and at J to 7 bases, leaving 2 bases not matched to a gene. The CDR3, as DNA: TGTGCCAGCAGCGTAGCGGGAGGGCACGGGGAGCTGTTTTTT. Its protein product is CASSVAGGHGELFF.

The chain has TRBV9 and TRBJ2-3; 9 bases line up with TRBD1. The J segment lost 3 bases and the V segment lost 4 bases, leaving 12 bases of the junction unmatched. The germline CDR1 and CDR2 sequences are SGDLS and YYNGEE. The CDR3 spans 17 residues. CDR3: CASSPTIQDRGTDTQYF. The CDR3 coding sequence is TGTGCCAGCAGCCCTACTATTCAGGACAGGGGTACAGATACGCAGTATTTT. Complete variable domain (other parts from reference TRBV9 and TRBJ2-3): DSGVTQTPKHLITATGQRVTLRCSPRSGDLSVYWYQQSLDQGLQFLIQYYNGEERAKGNILERFSAQQFPDLHSELNLSSLELGDSALYFCASSPTIQDRGTDTQYFGPGTRLTVL.

The chain links TRBV5-8 to TRBJ1-3, with D tentatively TRBD1 (6 bases). Trimming shortened V by 3 bases and J by 0 bases, and 16 bases separated the two germline ends. Per the germline V gene, CDR1 is SGHTS and CDR2 is YDEGEE. The CDR3 is 17 amino acids. The CDR3 DNA sequence: TGTGCCAGCAGCTACGGGGGGCAGTTCGGCTCTGGAAACACCATATATTTT. Translated: CASSYGGQFGSGNTIYF.

The rearrangement links TRBV18 to TRBJ2-6; the match to TRBD1 covers 10 bases. Germline V gene data show CDR1 as KGHSH and CDR2 as LQKENI. This CDR3 has 17 residues. The ends lost 3 bases at V and 4 bases at J; junction bases unmatched: 6. The DNA of the CDR3 is TGTGCCAGCTCACCCGGGACAGGGGCTCCCGGGGCCAACGTCCTGACTTTC. Translating gives CASSPGTGAPGANVLTF.

V usage is TRBV23-1 and J usage is TRBJ2-7; 12 bases agree with TRBD2. TRBV23-1 is filed as an ORF, its function uncertain. The V and J ends lost 11 bases and 6 bases, in that order; junction bases with no gene match: 14. The CDR3 is 15 amino acids. The chain's CDR3 is CAPGPASGRALEQYF. Here the CDR3 DNA reads TGCGCCCCCGGGCCGGCTAGCGGGAGGGCCCTCGAGCAGTACTTC.

This chain connects TRBV9 to TRBJ2-5, with 8 bases identical to TRBD1. The CDR3 is 15 amino acids. J lost 5 bases, V lost 0 bases, and 6 bases had no gene match. The V gene's germline CDR1 is SGDLS and CDR2 YYNGEE. CDR3 in DNA: TGTGCCAGCAGCGTAGGGGGACAGGCTTATGAGACCCAGTACTTC. This translates into CASSVGGQAYETQYF.

The chain is built from TRBV6-5 and TRBJ1-3; D is uncertain. Trimming took 8 bases from V and 8 from J, leaving 10 bases between them. This CDR3 contains 11 residues. Germline V gene sequence: CDR1 MNHEY, CDR2 SVGAGI. The CDR3 DNA reads TGTGCCAGCCGTATCGGAGACACCATATATTTT. It is translated as CASRIGDTIYF.

The chain uses TRBV7-8 and TRBJ1-3; D is unclear. The CDR3 runs to 14 residues. V shed 2 bases and J shed 1 base, with 6 bases lying between them. From germline, CDR1 is SGHVS and CDR2 FQNEAQ. The CDR3 DNA is TGTGCCAGCAGCTTAACAACGTCTGGAAACACCATATATTTT. This codes for CASSLTTSGNTIYF.

This clone showed up just a few times. This chain links TRBV5-5 with TRBJ1-1; TRBD1 is a possible D gene (5 bases). CDR3 size: 14 residues. V was cut by 3 bases and J by 5 bases, with 14 bases left in between. CDR1 and CDR2 (germline): SGHKS, YYEKEE (reference sequence). The CDR3 sequence is CASSSSHGGTEAFF. In DNA, the CDR3 is TGTGCCAGCAGCTCGTCGCACGGGGGAACTGAAGCTTTCTTT.

The J gene is TRBJ2-6, the V gene TRBV18, with D hard to call. Trimming pared 5 bases from V and 4 bases from J, leaving 12 bases between. CDR3 size: 15 residues. CDR1 and CDR2 (germline): KGHSH, LQKENI. CDR3 sequence (DNA): TGTGCCAGCTCAGAGGATCCATCAGGGGCCAACGTCCTGACTTTC. Residues: CASSEDPSGANVLTF.

The V gene is TRBV11-3, the J gene TRBJ1-4; D uncertain. Germline CDR1 is SGHNT and CDR2 is YENEEA. The V and J ends lost 0 bases and 2 bases respectively, with 7 bases between them. The CDR3 is 15 residues long. In nucleotides, the CDR3 is TGTGCCAGCAGCTTAGATGGGCAGACTAATGAAAAACTGTTTTTT. Protein: CASSLDGQTNEKLFF.

The genes are TRBV5-1 and TRBJ1-4; the match to TRBD1 covers 8 bases. Losses at the gene ends were 3 bases for V and 3 bases for J; bases not matched to a gene: 4. The CDR3 runs 15 residues. CDR1 SGHRS and CDR2 YFSETQ come from the germline V gene. The CDR3 DNA is TGCGCCAGCAGCTGGCGGACAGGGCCTAATGAAAAACTGTTTTTT. It codes for CASSWRTGPNEKLFF.

The J gene is TRBJ1-6, the V gene TRBV5-1; 9 nucleotides align to TRBD1. Germline assignment: CDR1 SGHRS and CDR2 YFSETQ. CDR3 length equals 17 residues. V was pared by 5 bases and J by 6 bases, with 12 bases of the junction left unmatched. CDR3: CASSPGQGKWGNSPLHF. The CDR3 coding sequence is TGCGCCAGCAGTCCGGGACAGGGCAAATGGGGTAATTCACCCCTCCACTTT.

This sequence joins TRBV3-1 (or the pseudogene TRBV3-2) and TRBJ2-1; TRBD2 is a possible D gene (6 bases). There are 15 residues in the CDR3. Germline CDR1 LGHDT, CDR2 YNNKEL (reference sequence). V was pared by 4 bases and J by 10 bases, with 20 bases between. CDR3: CASSLKGAGKREQFF. CDR3 nucleotides: TGTGCCAGCAGCCTGAAAGGGGCGGGGAAGAGGGAGCAGTTCTTC.